Listed here is a single TCR beta chain. The data are from a study of cytomegalovirus exposure and HLA in healthy donors. Overall study context: Earlier sequencing of some 170 million T cells yielded approximately 120 million unique TCR beta sequences.

Trimming shortened V by 5 bases and J by 6 bases, and 14 bases separated the two germline ends. The CDR3 extends over 13 amino acids. Germline V CDR1 and CDR2: SGHTA, FQGNSA. It was with 60 Vbeta and 13 Jbeta primers that the PCR ran. The assay was immunoSEQ multiplex PCR, and TCRdb's table has in-frame clones only and misses some. With 200,000 to 250,000 clones in the sample, the ten largest clones hold roughly 1.1%. The chain combines TRBV7-2 with TRBJ2-7; D not certain. Sequencing was carried out using PBMCs. The origin of this receptor is a girl aged 2-10 years in good health and CMV-seropositive. CDR3 sequence reads: CASSPRARSEQYF. As DNA, the CDR3 is TGTGCCAGCAGCCCCCGAGCTAGGAGCGAGCAGTACTTC.